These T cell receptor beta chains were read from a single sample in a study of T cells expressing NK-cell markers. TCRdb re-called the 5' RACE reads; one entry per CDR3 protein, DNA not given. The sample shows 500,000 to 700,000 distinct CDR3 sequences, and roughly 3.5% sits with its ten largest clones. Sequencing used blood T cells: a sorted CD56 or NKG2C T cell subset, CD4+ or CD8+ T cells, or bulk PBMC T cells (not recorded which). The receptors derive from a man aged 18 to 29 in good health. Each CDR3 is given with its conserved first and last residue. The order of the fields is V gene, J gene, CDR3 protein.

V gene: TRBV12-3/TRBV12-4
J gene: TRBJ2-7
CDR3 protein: CASSYTERYEQYF

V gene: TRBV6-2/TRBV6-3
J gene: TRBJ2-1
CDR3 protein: CASSLWTGSNEQFF

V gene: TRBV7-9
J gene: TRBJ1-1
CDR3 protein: CASSSTTPRQAFF

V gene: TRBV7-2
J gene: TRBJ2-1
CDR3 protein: CASSPDLGEQFF

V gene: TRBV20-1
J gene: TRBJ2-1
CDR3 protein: CSARDILDHNEQFF

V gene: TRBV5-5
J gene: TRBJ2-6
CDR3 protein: CASSLADSSLGANVLTF

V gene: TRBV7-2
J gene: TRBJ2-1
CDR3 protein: CASSRELAQDEQFF

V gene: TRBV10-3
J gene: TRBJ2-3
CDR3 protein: CATATGGVTDTQYF

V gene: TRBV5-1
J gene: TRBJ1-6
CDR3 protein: CASSLATDSPLHF

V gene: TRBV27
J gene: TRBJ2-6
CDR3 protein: CASSFPQDRLVGGANVLTF